Below are 31 T cell receptor beta chains sequenced from a single sample in a study of blood T cell repertoires in COVID-19. Method: immunoSEQ multiplex PCR; TCRdb's copy keeps in-frame clones and lacks some. The sample yields about 170,000 clones, 80% to 90% seen once. The sequencing sample was made of peripheral blood. Every receptor here comes from a woman aged 65 to 85 with COVID-19, enrolled during active disease.

The gene calls are TRBV5-1 and TRBJ2-1; 7 positions match TRBD1. V lost 8 bases and J lost 0; bases outside the gene matches: 11. This CDR3 has 16 residues. The germline gives CDR1 SGHRS, CDR2 YFSETQ. Written as DNA, the CDR3 is TGCGCCAGTCGGGACAGACTTTCGAGCTCCTACAATGAGCAGTTCTTC. This sequence encodes CASRDRLSSSYNEQFF.

The genes are TRBV7-3 and TRBJ2-1, with a weak D call TRBD1 (6 bases). Germline-derived CDR1 and CDR2 are SGHTA and FQGTGA. Trimming left V 5 bases short and J 0 bases short, with 14 bases between. The CDR3 loop spans 16 amino acids. The CDR3 reads CASSPAQGSSYNEQFF. DNA for the CDR3: TGTGCCAGCAGCCCTGCCCAGGGGAGCTCCTACAATGAGCAGTTCTTC.

V usage is TRBV5-1 and J usage is TRBJ2-2; D uncertain. Germline V gene data show CDR1 as SGHRS and CDR2 as YFSETQ. This CDR3 has 19 amino acids. Trimming cost V 4 bases and J 3 bases, with 25 bases left between them. CDR3 nucleotides: TGCGCCAGCAGCCGCGTATTAGTACTATCCCCACCCTACACCGGGGAGCTGTTTTTT. Protein sequence: CASSRVLVLSPPYTGELFF. The whole variable domain, remainder taken from reference TRBV5-1 and TRBJ2-2, is KAGVTQTPRYLIKTRGQQVTLSCSPISGHRSVSWYQQTPGQGLQFLFEYFSETQRNKGNFPGRFSGRQFSNSRSEMNVSTLELGDSALYLCASSRVLVLSPPYTGELFFGEGSRLTVL.

This chain uses TRBV19 with TRBJ1-5; 7 bases fit TRBD1. The CDR3 contains 17 residues. Germline loops: CDR1 LNHDA, CDR2 SQIVND (reference sequence). V shed 10 bases, J shed 3 bases, and the junction held 18 bases outside the gene matches. Here the CDR3 DNA reads TGTGCCATTGGTCCGGGACAGATCCCTGTAGTCAATCAGCCCCAGCATTTT. Its translation: CAIGPGQIPVVNQPQHF.

J is TRBJ1-5 and V is TRBV5-6, with no clear D. The germline CDR1 and CDR2 sequences are SGHDT and YYEEEE. This CDR3 region has 14 residues. V was pared by 2 bases and J by 9 bases, with 15 bases between. For the CDR3, the DNA is TGTGCCAGCAGCTTCAGCGGATTGATATCGCCCCAGCATTTT. Its protein product is CASSFSGLISPQHF.

The rearrangement joins TRBV7-8 to TRBJ2-5, with unresolved D. Trimming left V 3 bases short and J 1 base short, with 6 bases between. This CDR3 has 13 residues. The germline V gene encodes CDR1 SGHVS and CDR2 FQNEAQ. CDR3 loop: CASSFRVQETQYF. The DNA of the CDR3 is TGTGCCAGCAGCTTTCGGGTCCAAGAGACCCAGTACTTC. The full variable domain, with the rest looked up from reference TRBV7-8 and TRBJ2-5, is GAGVSQSPRYKVAKRGQDVALRCDPISGHVSLFWYQQALGQGPEFLTYFQNEAQLDKSGLPSDRFFAERPEGSVSTLKIQRTQQEDSAVYLCASSFRVQETQYFGPGTRLLVL.

The V call is TRBV5-8, the J call TRBJ2-1; D possibly corresponds to TRBD2 (6 bases). Germline assignment: CDR1 SGHTS and CDR2 YDEGEE. The ends were cut back, 2 bases at V and 14 bases at J, with 26 bases in the middle. The CDR3 is made up of 16 amino acids. The CDR3 loop reads CASSLGASSWGGDEFF. The CDR3, as DNA: TGTGCCAGCAGCTTAGGAGCGTCGAGTTGGGGCGGGGACGAGTTCTTC. Full variable domain (rest looked up from reference TRBV5-8 and TRBJ2-1): EAGVTQSPTHLIKTRGQQATLRCSPISGHTSVYWYQQALGLGLQFLLWYDEGEERNRGNFPPRFSGRQFPNYSSELNVNALELEDSALYLCASSLGASSWGGDEFFGPGTRLTVL.

This rearrangement joins TRBV5-4 to TRBJ2-7; weak D call: TRBD2 (5 bases). Germline V gene lookup returns CDR1 SGHNT and CDR2 YYREEE (reference sequence). The CDR3 loop spans 15 amino acids. V lost 4 bases and J 7 bases, leaving 21 bases between the germline ends. CDR3 nucleotides: TGTGCCAGCAGCCGGCGTGAACTTGGACGAGGGGAGCAGTACTTC. Residues: CASSRRELGRGEQYF.

The chain has TRBV6-5 and TRBJ1-1; the match to TRBD1 covers 8 bases. Unmatched junction bases numbered 7, after V lost 5 bases and J lost 8 bases. There are 13 residues in the CDR3. Germline V gives CDR1 MNHEY, CDR2 SVGAGI. The CDR3 region has the DNA TGTGCCAGCAGTCCGCGAGGGGACAGGGAAGCTTTCTTT. Residues: CASSPRGDREAFF.

V and J are TRBV7-8 and TRBJ1-6; 7 bases line up with TRBD1. The CDR3 covers 13 residues. The germline gives CDR1 SGHVS, CDR2 FQNEAQ. V lost 8 bases and J lost 7; bases outside the gene matches: 5. In DNA, the CDR3 is TGTGCCAGCCTCGGACAGGAAAATTCACCCCTCCACTTT. Encoded protein: CASLGQENSPLHF.

The rearrangement uses TRBV28 and TRBJ1-6, with 7 positions matching TRBD1. The CDR3 consists of 16 residues. V lost 5 bases, J lost 4 bases, and 8 bases stayed unmatched. CDR1 and CDR2 (germline): MDHEN, SYDVKM. The CDR3 DNA is TGTGCCAGCAGTGATAACAGGGGAGGATATAATTCACCCCTCCACTTT. As protein: CASSDNRGGYNSPLHF.

The chain combines TRBV3-1 (or the pseudogene TRBV3-2) with TRBJ1-2, with 8 positions matching TRBD1. The CDR3 has 13 residues. V lost 6 bases, J lost 4 bases, and 4 bases stayed unmatched. The germline gives CDR1 LGHDT, CDR2 YNNKEL (reference sequence). DNA of the CDR3: TGTGCCAGCAGACAACAGGGGGTCTATGGCTACACCTTC. It yields the protein CASRQQGVYGYTF.

This CDR3 is CASSASTGPTEAFF. In nucleotides, the CDR3 is TGTGCCAGCAGCGCCTCGACAGGGCCCACTGAAGCTTTCTTT. The V and J genes are TRBV11-2 and TRBJ1-1, with TRBD1 matching over 7 bases. The junction had 7 bases not matched to a gene; V was cut back by 5 bases and J by 4 bases. The germline V gene has CDR1 SGHAT and CDR2 FQNNGV. This CDR3 contains 14 residues.

The V gene is TRBV10-3, the J gene TRBJ1-5; D is unclear. Per germline, CDR1 ENHRY and CDR2 SYGVKD. The CDR3 is 15 residues long. V was cut by 2 bases and J by 2 bases, with 10 bases left in between. The CDR3 DNA is TGTGCCATCAGTGAGGAGGGCATGGGCAATCAGCCCCAGCATTTT. Amino acid sequence: CAISEEGMGNQPQHF.

The chain is built from TRBV6-5 and TRBJ2-7, with 7 bases aligning to TRBD1. Germline values: CDR1 MNHEY, CDR2 SVGAGI. V was clipped by 5 bases and J by 5 bases; unmatched bases: 9. The length of the CDR3 is 14 residues. Here the CDR3 reads CASSQIDRADEQYF. CDR3 DNA: TGTGCCAGCAGTCAAATTGACAGGGCCGACGAGCAGTACTTC.

The V and J genes are TRBV19 and TRBJ1-5; 8 nucleotides agree with TRBD1. The CDR3 has 15 amino acids. CDR1 and CDR2 from the germline V gene are LNHDA and SQIVND (reference sequence). V dropped 5 bases and J dropped 5; count of bases not matched to a gene: 8. The CDR3 region has the DNA TGTGCCAGTAGTTCCCTTGGACAGGGCTATCAGCCCCAGCATTTT. Residues: CASSSLGQGYQPQHF.

This sequence joins TRBV9 and TRBJ1-2, with TRBD1 as a possible D gene (6 bases). With 3 bases removed from V and 8 bases from J, the gap between germline ends came to 14 bases. This CDR3 is 13 amino acids long. Germline V gene data show CDR1 as SGDLS and CDR2 as YYNGEE. The CDR3 protein is CASSEYHRDGYTF. The CDR3 DNA reads TGTGCCAGCAGCGAGTACCACAGGGACGGCTACACCTTC.

The chain joins TRBV6-5 to TRBJ1-1; D is unresolved. Per the germline V gene, CDR1 is MNHEY and CDR2 is SVGAGI. V gave up 6 bases and J gave up 4 bases, with 9 bases separating them. This CDR3 spans 12 amino acids. CDR3 protein: CASRGGTTEAFF. DNA of the CDR3: TGTGCCAGCAGAGGAGGAACCACTGAAGCTTTCTTT.

This chain links TRBV14 with TRBJ1-1, with TRBD1 as a possible D gene (6 bases). CDR3 length: 17 amino acids. Germline CDR1 SGHDN, CDR2 FVKESK. The V and J ends lost 2 bases and 1 base respectively, with 17 bases between them. CDR3 bases: TGTGCCAGCAGCCAAAGAAAGTTTCAGACAGGGAACACTGAAGCTTTCTTT. Protein product: CASSQRKFQTGNTEAFF.

The rearrangement links TRBV28 to TRBJ2-1; D uncertain. CDR3 length: 12 amino acids. The germline V and J ends were trimmed by 6 bases and 3 bases, with 6 bases remaining between them. Germline V gives CDR1 MDHEN, CDR2 SYDVKM. CDR3 nucleotide sequence: TGTGCCAGCAGCCGCTACTACAATGAGCAGTTCTTC. This sequence encodes CASSRYYNEQFF.

There are a few counts of this clone. This same CDR3 is encoded by further DNA sequences in the sample. This chain uses TRBV28 with TRBJ1-2, with D possibly TRBD1 on 5 matching bases. The CDR3 extends over 14 amino acids. V gave up 6 bases and J gave up 6 bases, with 17 bases separating them. Per germline, CDR1 MDHEN and CDR2 SYDVKM. The CDR3 DNA is TGTGCCAGCAGCGGTCGCTGGGGGGGGGATGGCTACACCTTC. As protein: CASSGRWGGDGYTF.

This clone appeared a few times. V gene TRBV19 combines with J gene TRBJ1-3; D is perhaps TRBD1 (5 bases). This CDR3 is built from 14 residues. V lost 4 bases and J 0 bases, leaving 7 bases between the germline ends. Germline values: CDR1 LNHDA, CDR2 SQIVND (reference sequence). CDR3 in amino acids: CASSTGFSGNTIYF. The CDR3 DNA follows: TGTGCCAGTAGTACAGGGTTCTCTGGAAACACCATATATTTT.

This clone was seen only once. This chain links TRBV6-5 with TRBJ1-2; no clear D gene. This CDR3 comprises 12 residues. From germline, CDR1 is MNHEY and CDR2 SVGAGI. Trimming took off 0 bases at V and 7 bases at J, with 6 bases between the two ends. CDR3 amino acids: CASSYSGGGYTF. The CDR3 nucleotides are TGTGCCAGCAGTTACTCGGGAGGTGGCTACACCTTC.

This chain joins TRBV6-5 and TRBJ2-4; tentatively, D is TRBD1 (6 bases). V lost 6 bases and J 6 bases, leaving 18 bases between the germline ends. Germline V gene lookup returns CDR1 MNHEY and CDR2 SVGAGI. CDR3 size: 15 residues. Written as DNA, the CDR3 is TGTGCCAGCAGAGGCCGGGACACCCTCGGAAACATTCAGTACTTC. The encoded protein is CASRGRDTLGNIQYF.

The CDR3 coding sequence is TGTGCCAGCAGCAGCTTTAGCGGGAATTCCTACAATGAGCAGTTCTTC. Its protein is CASSSFSGNSYNEQFF. V gene TRBV7-6 combines with J gene TRBJ2-1; TRBD2 aligns across 8 bases. The J segment lost 1 base and the V segment lost 5 bases, leaving 7 bases of the junction unmatched. Germline V lookup: CDR1 SGHVS, CDR2 FNYEAQ. The CDR3 extends over 16 amino acids.

This chain connects TRBV28 to TRBJ1-6; 7 bases agree with TRBD1. Germline trimming cut 8 bases from V and 8 bases from J; bases unmatched to any gene: 9. Germline CDR1 is MDHEN and CDR2 is SYDVKM. This CDR3 has 14 amino acids. The CDR3 reads CASLPGTVDSPLHF. In nucleotides, the CDR3 is TGTGCCAGCCTCCCCGGGACAGTGGATTCACCCCTCCACTTT.

The chain is built from TRBV28 and TRBJ1-3, with no clear D. The CDR3 runs to 16 residues. CDR1 MDHEN and CDR2 SYDVKM come from the germline V gene. V was shortened by 2 bases and J by 0 bases, with 11 bases between the two germline ends. Here the CDR3 reads CASSLATGFSGNTIYF. For the CDR3, the DNA is TGTGCCAGCAGTTTAGCAACGGGTTTCTCTGGAAACACCATATATTTT.

The table lists this clone with a count of one. The chain combines TRBV6-5 with TRBJ1-1, with 7 bases aligning to TRBD1. V lost 6 bases, J lost 6 bases, and 10 bases stayed unmatched. The CDR3 loop spans 14 amino acids. Germline V lookup: CDR1 MNHEY, CDR2 SVGAGI. The CDR3 spells CASSLVTGTAEAFF. The CDR3 DNA reads as TGTGCCAGCAGCCTCGTGACAGGGACTGCTGAAGCTTTCTTT.

The CDR3 reads CASTPRDRGPIQYF. As DNA, the CDR3 is TGTGCCAGTACCCCCCGGGACAGGGGGCCCATTCAGTACTTC. The chain links TRBV28 to TRBJ2-4; 12 bases are a match to TRBD1. The germline CDR1 and CDR2 sequences are MDHEN and SYDVKM. The CDR3 is 14 residues long. J gave up 9 bases and V 9 bases, and 9 bases lay outside the gene matches.

The genes are TRBV2 and TRBJ1-2; 8 nucleotides match TRBD1. CDR1 is SNHLY, CDR2 FYNNEI, per germline. Trimming at V came to 7 bases and at J to 7 bases, leaving 11 bases not matched to a gene. CDR3 size: 14 residues. CDR3 amino acids: CASNAQGARSGYTF. The CDR3 coding sequence is TGTGCCAGCAACGCTCAGGGGGCGAGGAGTGGCTACACCTTC.

The genes are TRBV28 and TRBJ1-1; 7 bases map to TRBD1. Trimming at V came to 6 bases and at J to 4 bases, leaving 8 bases not matched to a gene. The germline V gene has CDR1 MDHEN and CDR2 SYDVKM. The CDR3 loop spans 14 amino acids. CDR3 bases: TGTGCCAGCAGCCCAGCCAGGGGGGTCACTGAAGCTTTCTTT. It translates to CASSPARGVTEAFF.